This T cell receptor (beta chain) was sequenced for a study of blood T cell repertoires in COVID-19. Study-wide background: Samples taken during acute and convalescent COVID-19 were collected in the United States, Italy and Spain.

Per the study methods: Estimated nucleated cell counts came from reference gene primer amplification. Sequencing used immunoSEQ multiplex PCR; TCRdb keeps in-frame clones, though not all of them. The V and J calls and clone size come from that table; D and trimming were worked out from the DNA. The sample consists of around 75,000 clones, approximately 80% of them appearing once. V lost 1 base, J lost 2 bases, and 5 bases lay in between. CDR3 length: 13 residues. Germline lookup yields CDR1 LNHDA and CDR2 SQIVND (reference sequence). This receptor was identified in a man between 45 and 60 years old with COVID-19, enrolled during active disease. The sequenced material came from peripheral blood. The V and J genes are TRBV19 and TRBJ1-1; D not certain. Written as DNA, the CDR3 is TGTGCCAGTAGTATAGGAGCTAACACTGAAGCTTTCTTT. Amino acids: CASSIGANTEAFF.